The 23 T cell receptor beta chains reported below all come from one sample, sequenced in a study of cytomegalovirus exposure and HLA in healthy donors. Primers included in the PCR were 60 Vbeta and 13 Jbeta primers. Sequenced by immunoSEQ multiplex PCR; TCRdb stores in-frame clones only, minus some. The sample has approximately 200,000 clones; over 65% are singletons. The specimen was PBMCs. Source of these receptors: a boy between 2 and 10 years old in good health and CMV-seronegative.

The V call is TRBV9, the J call TRBJ2-3; 9 bases match TRBD2. J gave up 4 bases and V 4 bases, and 10 bases lay outside the gene matches. CDR1 and CDR2 from the germline V gene are SGDLS and YYNGEE. This CDR3 has 16 amino acids. The CDR3 DNA sequence: TGTGCCAGCAGCAAGTACGGAGCGGGGGGACCAGATACGCAGTATTTT. Its protein is CASSKYGAGGPDTQYF.

The chain is built from TRBV7-6 and TRBJ2-3; 11 positions agree with TRBD2. In germline, CDR1 is SGHVS, CDR2 FNYEAQ. The CDR3 length is 16 residues. The V segment lost 5 bases and the J segment 1 base; nucleotides outside the gene matches: 5. CDR3: CASSLIAGGGTDTQYF. The DNA of the CDR3 is TGTGCCAGCAGCCTAATAGCGGGGGGGGGCACAGATACGCAGTATTTT.

This chain's CDR3 is CASSLETLDLREYGYTF. The CDR3 nucleotides read TGCGCCAGCAGCTTGGAGACACTGGATCTCCGAGAATATGGCTACACCTTC. This chain uses TRBV5-1 with TRBJ1-2, with D hard to call. The CDR3 runs 17 residues. Trimming took off 0 bases at V and 5 bases at J, with 20 bases between the two ends. Germline V gene data show CDR1 as SGHRS and CDR2 as YFSETQ.

This rearrangement joins TRBV4-1 to TRBJ2-1, with D possibly matching TRBD1 (5 bases). Trimming removed 4 bases at V and 10 bases at J, with 23 bases between. Germline V CDR1 and CDR2: MGHRA, YSYEKL. This CDR3 comprises 16 residues. CDR3: CASSRPQGPKPTEQFF. The DNA for the CDR3 is TGCGCCAGCAGCCGGCCTCAGGGCCCCAAACCCACAGAGCAGTTCTTC.

The rearrangement uses TRBV6-5 and TRBJ1-1; the D gene is possibly TRBD1 (5 bases). V was pared by 6 bases and J by 10 bases, with 12 bases between. The CDR3 contains 11 residues. Germline-derived CDR1 and CDR2 are MNHEY and SVGAGI. The CDR3 spells CASRLGTRAFF. The CDR3 region has the DNA TGTGCCAGCAGACTCGGGACTCGAGCTTTCTTT.

This chain links TRBV10-3 with TRBJ2-3; TRBD1 matches at 10 bases. After removal of 8 bases from V and 3 bases from J, the junction contained 8 bases not matched to a gene. The CDR3 has 15 amino acids. Looked up from germline, CDR1 is ENHRY and CDR2 is SYGVKD. CDR3 amino acids: CAIGSWDRGTDTQYF. The DNA of the CDR3 is TGTGCCATCGGTTCCTGGGACAGGGGAACAGATACGCAGTATTTT.

The table lists this clone with a count of one. This sequence joins TRBV4-2 and TRBJ2-7; D is unresolved. The CDR3 loop spans 16 amino acids. Trimming removed 0 bases from V and 0 bases from J, with 12 bases in between. Germline-derived CDR1 and CDR2 are LGHNA and YNFKEQ. The CDR3 region has the DNA TGTGCCAGCAGCCAAGACGAAAGCCTGTCCTCCTACGAGCAGTACTTC. Translated: CASSQDESLSSYEQYF.

The chain joins TRBV9 to TRBJ2-5; TRBD2 agrees at 12 bases. The V segment lost 4 bases and the J segment 2 bases; nucleotides outside the gene matches: 3. The CDR3 is made up of 15 amino acids. Germline CDR1 reads SGDLS; CDR2 reads YYNGEE. CDR3 sequence: CASSFGTSGQETQYF. DNA for the CDR3: TGTGCCAGCAGCTTCGGGACTAGCGGGCAAGAGACCCAGTACTTC. The whole variable domain, filled in from reference TRBV9 and TRBJ2-5, reads DSGVTQTPKHLITATGQRVTLRCSPRSGDLSVYWYQQSLDQGLQFLIQYYNGEERAKGNILERFSAQQFPDLHSELNLSSLELGDSALYFCASSFGTSGQETQYFGPGTRLLVL.

The rearrangement uses TRBV10-3 and TRBJ1-6; TRBD1 is a possible D gene (6 bases). The germline gives CDR1 ENHRY, CDR2 SYGVKD. This CDR3 spans 13 amino acids. V lost 6 bases and J lost 8, with 11 bases in between. CDR3 coding DNA: TGTGCCATCAGCCGGGACACCGATTCACCCCTCCACTTT. It codes for CAISRDTDSPLHF.

V usage is TRBV6-1 and J usage is TRBJ1-1; possibly TRBD1 for D (6 bases). The CDR3 runs to 14 residues. Trimming shortened V by 5 bases and J by 3 bases, and 13 bases separated the two germline ends. From germline, CDR1 is MNHNS and CDR2 SASEGT. Here the CDR3 DNA reads TGTGCCAGCAGTTCAACAGGGACCTACACTGAAGCTTTCTTT. Its protein product is CASSSTGTYTEAFF.

V usage is TRBV29-1 and J usage is TRBJ1-2, with D possibly TRBD1 on 5 matching bases. Trimming left V 5 bases short and J 8 bases short, with 15 bases between. The germline gives CDR1 SQVTM, CDR2 ANQGSEA. The CDR3 is 12 amino acids. The chain's CDR3 is CSVKTDSSGYTF. The CDR3 DNA reads TGCAGCGTTAAGACAGACTCCTCCGGCTACACCTTC.

The chain links TRBV4-2 to TRBJ2-5; 8 bases fit TRBD2. Germline V gene lookup returns CDR1 LGHNA and CDR2 YNFKEQ. This CDR3 comprises 14 residues. Trimming removed 6 bases from V and 2 bases from J; junction bases left unmatched: 5. This CDR3 reads CASSRSGGQETQYF. Here the CDR3 DNA reads TGTGCCAGCAGTCGGAGCGGGGGACAAGAGACCCAGTACTTC.

J is TRBJ2-3 and V is TRBV9, with 7 bases aligning to TRBD2. V was pared by 2 bases and J by 5 bases, with 8 bases of the junction left unmatched. CDR1 and CDR2 from the germline V gene are SGDLS and YYNGEE. CDR3 size: 15 residues. The CDR3 sequence: CASSVGTKLRDTQYF. The CDR3 DNA is TGTGCCAGCAGCGTTGGGACTAAATTGAGAGATACGCAGTATTTT. The full variable domain, in which reference TRBV9 and TRBJ2-3 provide the parts outside the CDR3, is DSGVTQTPKHLITATGQRVTLRCSPRSGDLSVYWYQQSLDQGLQFLIQYYNGEERAKGNILERFSAQQFPDLHSELNLSSLELGDSALYFCASSVGTKLRDTQYFGPGTRLTVL.

V and J are TRBV7-6 and TRBJ2-7; tentatively, D is TRBD1 (6 bases). From germline, CDR1 is SGHVS and CDR2 FNYEAQ. V was pared by 3 bases and J by 2 bases, with 14 bases between. The CDR3 extends over 15 amino acids. The CDR3 DNA is TGTGCCAGCAGCTTCACCGGGACAAGCGCCTACGAGCAGTACTTC. This sequence encodes CASSFTGTSAYEQYF. Full variable domain (rest looked up from reference TRBV7-6 and TRBJ2-7): GAGVSQSPRYKVTKRGQDVALRCDPISGHVSLYWYRQALGQGPEFLTYFNYEAQQDKSGLPNDRFSAERPEGSISTLTIQRTEQRDSAMYRCASSFTGTSAYEQYFGPGTRLTVT.

The chain links TRBV27 to TRBJ2-7, with 8 bases fitting TRBD1. The germline CDR1 and CDR2 sequences are MNHEY and SMNVEV (reference sequence). The CDR3 length is 14 residues. V dropped 5 bases and J dropped 2; count of bases not matched to a gene: 5. CDR3 in amino acids: CASSPWTGPYEQYF. The DNA of the CDR3 is TGTGCCAGCAGTCCCTGGACAGGGCCCTACGAGCAGTACTTC.

This chain joins TRBV11-3 and TRBJ2-5, with TRBD2 identical over 10 bases. Germline V gene lookup returns CDR1 SGHNT and CDR2 YENEEA. The CDR3 runs 16 residues. V dropped 2 bases and J dropped 2; count of bases not matched to a gene: 5. The CDR3: CASSLRLAGVQETQYF. DNA for the CDR3: TGTGCCAGCAGCTTAAGGCTAGCGGGGGTTCAAGAGACCCAGTACTTC.

This chain uses TRBV5-6 with TRBJ1-2; D not resolved. Trimming cost V 2 bases and J 3 bases, with 8 bases left between them. CDR1 and CDR2 from the germline V gene are SGHDT and YYEEEE. This CDR3 region has 13 residues. The CDR3 DNA follows: TGTGCCAGCAGCTTAACACCTCACTATGGCTACACCTTC. This translates into CASSLTPHYGYTF.

V usage is TRBV19 and J usage is TRBJ1-2, with 10 bases fitting TRBD1. The CDR3 is made up of 15 amino acids. Germline V gene data show CDR1 as LNHDA and CDR2 as SQIVND (reference sequence). The junction had 7 bases not matched to a gene; V was cut back by 5 bases and J by 4 bases. The CDR3 DNA follows: TGTGCCAGTAGTCTACGACAGGGGGCTGGCTATGGCTACACCTTC. Its translation: CASSLRQGAGYGYTF.

V is TRBV9 and J is TRBJ2-1, with 13 bases matching TRBD2. CDR3 length: 18 residues. Trimming at V came to 1 base and at J to 2 bases, leaving 6 bases not matched to a gene. CDR1 and CDR2 (germline): SGDLS, YYNGEE. CDR3 coding DNA: TGTGCCAGCAGCGTAACTAGCGGGGGGGCCGTCGCCTACAATGAGCAGTTCTTC. It specifies CASSVTSGGAVAYNEQFF.

This clone came up a few times. The chain employs TRBV5-1 and TRBJ2-5, with 11 bases aligning to TRBD2. J gave up 1 base and V 0 bases, and 11 bases lay outside the gene matches. Germline assignment: CDR1 SGHRS and CDR2 YFSETQ. The CDR3 consists of 19 residues. The CDR3 loop is CASSLAPPSGGLIQETQYF. The DNA of the CDR3 is TGCGCCAGCAGCTTGGCCCCTCCTAGCGGGGGGCTAATCCAAGAGACCCAGTACTTC.

The chain is built from TRBV7-2 and TRBJ2-5; perhaps TRBD2 as D (7 bases). Germline CDR1 and CDR2: SGHTA and FQGNSA. This CDR3 has 16 residues. Trimming removed 5 bases at V and 4 bases at J, with 20 bases between. The CDR3 DNA follows: TGTGCCAGCAGCCGTGTTTACCTGGGGGGGCGAGAGACCCAGTACTTC. Translating gives CASSRVYLGGRETQYF.

The rearrangement links TRBV28 to TRBJ1-4; D gene uncertain. This CDR3 is 14 amino acids long. The ends were cut back, 5 bases at V and 7 bases at J, with 14 bases in the middle. Germline V gene sequence: CDR1 MDHEN, CDR2 SYDVKM. The CDR3 loop reads CASSPGSSPEKLFF. CDR3 DNA sequence: TGTGCCAGCAGTCCCGGGTCTTCACCTGAAAAACTGTTTTTT. The entire variable domain, with the rest obtained from reference TRBV28 and TRBJ1-4, is as follows: DVKVTQSSRYLVKRTGEKVFLECVQDMDHENMFWYRQDPGLGLRLIYFSYDVKMKEKGDIPEGYSVSREKKERFSLILESASTNQTSMYLCASSPGSSPEKLFFGSGTQLSVL.

V gene TRBV6-5 combines with J gene TRBJ2-5, with 9 bases aligning to TRBD2. V was pared by 8 bases and J by 6 bases, with 4 bases of the junction left unmatched. CDR1 and CDR2 from the germline V gene are MNHEY and SVGAGI. The CDR3 extends over 12 amino acids. The DNA for the CDR3 is TGTGCCAGCGGTGCGGGGGGGAAGACCCAGTACTTC. This codes for CASGAGGKTQYF.